This TCR beta chain was sequenced during a study of CD8 T cells in ankylosing spondylitis. Study observations and caveats: Disease-linked clones reportedly showed significant enrichment in matched ankylosing spondylitis synovial fluid.

This clonotype has a count of ten or more. Its specificity is not known. This CDR3 is built from 14 residues. Trimming took off 4 bases at V and 7 bases at J, with 14 bases between the two ends. Germline V lookup: CDR1 MNHEY, CDR2 SMNVEV (reference sequence). 5'-RACE, quantitative and with molecular barcodes, yielded the TCR beta libraries. TCRdb used MiXCR to reprocess the 5' RACE reads, holding one entry per CDR3 protein. The sample carries some 29,000 distinct CDR3 sequences, about 6.8% recorded once. What was sequenced was blood, either unsorted or a sorted T cell fraction (not recorded which). The V call is TRBV27, the J call TRBJ2-1, with D maybe TRBD2 (5 bases). The source of this sequence is a male donor with ankylosing spondylitis or in good health (not recorded which). CDR3 in amino acids: CASSSPTSFNEQFF. In nucleotides, the CDR3 is TGTGCCAGCAGTTCCCCTACTAGTTTTAATGAGCAGTTCTTC.